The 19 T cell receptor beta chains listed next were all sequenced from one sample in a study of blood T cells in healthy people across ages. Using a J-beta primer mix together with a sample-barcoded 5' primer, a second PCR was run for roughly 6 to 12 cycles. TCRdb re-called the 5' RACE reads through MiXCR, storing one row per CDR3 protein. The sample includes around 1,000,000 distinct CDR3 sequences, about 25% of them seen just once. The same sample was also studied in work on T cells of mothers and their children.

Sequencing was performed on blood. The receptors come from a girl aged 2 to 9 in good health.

CDR3 DNA: TGTGCCGGAACGGGGGGTCCTAGCACAGATACGCAGTATTTT. It encodes CAGTGGPSTDTQYF. The chain joins TRBV7-9 to TRBJ2-3, with TRBD2 matching 7 bases. J gave up 0 bases and V 11 bases, and 8 bases lay outside the gene matches. From germline, CDR1 is SEHNR and CDR2 FQNEAQ (reference sequence). CDR3 length: 14 amino acids.

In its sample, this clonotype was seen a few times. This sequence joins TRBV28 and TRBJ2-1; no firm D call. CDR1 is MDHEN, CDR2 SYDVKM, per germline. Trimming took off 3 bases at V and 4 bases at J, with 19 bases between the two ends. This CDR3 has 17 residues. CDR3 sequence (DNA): TGTGCCAGCAGTTTTCGTCAGTACCTCCAAACTTACAATGAGCAGTTCTTC. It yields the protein CASSFRQYLQTYNEQFF.

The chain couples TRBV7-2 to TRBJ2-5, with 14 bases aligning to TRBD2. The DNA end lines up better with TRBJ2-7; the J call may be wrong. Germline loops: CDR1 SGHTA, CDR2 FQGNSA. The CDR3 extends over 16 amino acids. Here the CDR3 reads CASSHGLAGGSYEQYF. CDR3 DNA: TGTGCCAGCAGCCACGGACTAGCGGGGGGCTCCTACGAGCAGTACTTC.

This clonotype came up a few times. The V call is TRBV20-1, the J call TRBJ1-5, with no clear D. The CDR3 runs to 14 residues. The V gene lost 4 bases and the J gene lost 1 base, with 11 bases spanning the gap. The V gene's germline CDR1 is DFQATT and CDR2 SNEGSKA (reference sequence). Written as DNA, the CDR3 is TGCAGTGCTACAGGTAGAGAAAGCAATCAGCCCCAGCATTTT. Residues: CSATGRESNQPQHF.

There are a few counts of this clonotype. The CDR3 sequence is CASGRSYEQYF. DNA for the CDR3: TGTGCCAGCGGGCGGTCCTACGAGCAGTACTTC. The chain combines TRBV12-3 or TRBV12-4 with TRBJ2-7; D unclear. V was cut by 8 bases and J by 1 base, with 6 bases left in between. This CDR3 is 11 amino acids long.

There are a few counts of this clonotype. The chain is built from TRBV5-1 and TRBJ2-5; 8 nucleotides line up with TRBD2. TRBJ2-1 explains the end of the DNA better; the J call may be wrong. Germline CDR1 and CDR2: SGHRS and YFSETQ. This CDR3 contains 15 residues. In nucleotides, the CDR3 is TGCGCCAGCAGCTTTACCGGGACTAGGTATGGCGAGCAGTTCTTC. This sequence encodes CASSFTGTRYGEQFF.

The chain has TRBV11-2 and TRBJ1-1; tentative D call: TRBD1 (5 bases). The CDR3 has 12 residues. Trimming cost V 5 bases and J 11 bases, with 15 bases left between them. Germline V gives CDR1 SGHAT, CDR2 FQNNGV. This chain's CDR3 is CASSRDAPVAFF. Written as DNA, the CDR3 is TGTGCCAGCAGCCGGGACGCCCCAGTGGCTTTCTTT.

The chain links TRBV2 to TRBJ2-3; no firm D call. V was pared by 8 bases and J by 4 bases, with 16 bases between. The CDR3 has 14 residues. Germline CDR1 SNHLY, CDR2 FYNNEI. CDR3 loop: CASALDGLSDTQYF. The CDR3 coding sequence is TGTGCCAGCGCTCTTGATGGGCTTTCAGATACGCAGTATTTT.

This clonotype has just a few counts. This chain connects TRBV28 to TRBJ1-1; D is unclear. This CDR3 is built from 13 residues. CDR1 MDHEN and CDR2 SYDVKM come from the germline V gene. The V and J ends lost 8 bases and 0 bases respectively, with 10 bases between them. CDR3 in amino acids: CASRGSMNTEAFF. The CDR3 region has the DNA TGTGCCAGCCGAGGGAGTATGAACACTGAAGCTTTCTTT.

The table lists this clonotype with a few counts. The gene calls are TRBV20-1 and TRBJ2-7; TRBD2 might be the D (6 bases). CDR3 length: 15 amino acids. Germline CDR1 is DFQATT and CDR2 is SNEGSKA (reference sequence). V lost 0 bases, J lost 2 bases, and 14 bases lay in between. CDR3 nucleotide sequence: TGCAGTGCTAGAGAACCGGGACTGCCTACCTACGAGCAGTACTTC. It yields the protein CSAREPGLPTYEQYF.

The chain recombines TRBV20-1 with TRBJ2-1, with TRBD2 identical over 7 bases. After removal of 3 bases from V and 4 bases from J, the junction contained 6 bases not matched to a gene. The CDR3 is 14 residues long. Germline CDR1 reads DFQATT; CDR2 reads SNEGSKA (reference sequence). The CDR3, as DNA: TGCAGTGCTAGGGGGAGGGCACTGTACAATGAGCAGTTCTTC. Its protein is CSARGRALYNEQFF.

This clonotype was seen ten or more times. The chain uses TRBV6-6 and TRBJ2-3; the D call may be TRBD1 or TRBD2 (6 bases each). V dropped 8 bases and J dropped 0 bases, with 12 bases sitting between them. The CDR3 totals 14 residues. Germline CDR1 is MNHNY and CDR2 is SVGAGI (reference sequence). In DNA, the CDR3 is TGTGCCAGCTCTGGGGGGCGAAGCACAGATACGCAGTATTTT. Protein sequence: CASSGGRSTDTQYF.

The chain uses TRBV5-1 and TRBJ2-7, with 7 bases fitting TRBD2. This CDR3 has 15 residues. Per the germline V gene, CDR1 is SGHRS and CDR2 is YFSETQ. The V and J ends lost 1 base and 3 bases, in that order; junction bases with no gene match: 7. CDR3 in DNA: TGCGCCAGCAGCTTGAGCGGGACCACCAACTACGAGCAGTACTTC. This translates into CASSLSGTTNYEQYF.

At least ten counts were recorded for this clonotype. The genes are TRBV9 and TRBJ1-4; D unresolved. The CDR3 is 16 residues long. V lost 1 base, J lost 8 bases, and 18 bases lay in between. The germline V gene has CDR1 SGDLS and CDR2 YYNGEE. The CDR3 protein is CASSVSGLQAGEKLFF. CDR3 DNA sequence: TGTGCCAGCAGCGTATCCGGGCTCCAAGCGGGCGAAAAACTGTTTTTT. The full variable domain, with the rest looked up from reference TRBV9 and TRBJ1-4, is DSGVTQTPKHLITATGQRVTLRCSPRSGDLSVYWYQQSLDQGLQFLIQYYNGEERAKGNILERFSAQQFPDLHSELNLSSLELGDSALYFCASSVSGLQAGEKLFFGSGTQLSVL.

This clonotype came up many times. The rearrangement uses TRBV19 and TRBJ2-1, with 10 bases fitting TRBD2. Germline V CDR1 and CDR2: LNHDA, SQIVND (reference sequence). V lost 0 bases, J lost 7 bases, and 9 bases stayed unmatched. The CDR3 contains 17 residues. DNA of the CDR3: TGTGCCAGTAGTATAGACCTACTAGCGGGAAGCTGGAATGAGCAGTTCTTC. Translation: CASSIDLLAGSWNEQFF.

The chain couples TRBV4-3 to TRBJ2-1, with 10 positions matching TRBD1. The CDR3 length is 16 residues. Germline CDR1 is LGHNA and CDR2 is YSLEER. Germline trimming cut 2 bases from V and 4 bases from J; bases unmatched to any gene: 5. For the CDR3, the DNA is TGCGCCAGCAGCCAACGACCGGGACAGGGGTACAATGAGCAGTTCTTC. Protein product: CASSQRPGQGYNEQFF.

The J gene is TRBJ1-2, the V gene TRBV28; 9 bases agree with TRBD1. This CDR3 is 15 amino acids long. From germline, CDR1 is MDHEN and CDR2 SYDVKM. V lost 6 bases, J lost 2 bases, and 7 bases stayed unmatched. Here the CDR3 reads CASRLSGTGNYGYTF. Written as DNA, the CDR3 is TGTGCCAGCAGGCTCTCCGGGACAGGGAACTATGGCTACACCTTC.

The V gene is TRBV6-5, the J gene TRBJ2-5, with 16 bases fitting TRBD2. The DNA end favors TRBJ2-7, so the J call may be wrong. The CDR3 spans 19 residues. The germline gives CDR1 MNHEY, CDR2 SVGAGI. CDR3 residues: CASSYEGTSGRAVTYEQYF. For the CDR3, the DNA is TGTGCCAGCAGTTACGAAGGGACTAGCGGGAGGGCAGTAACCTACGAGCAGTACTTC.

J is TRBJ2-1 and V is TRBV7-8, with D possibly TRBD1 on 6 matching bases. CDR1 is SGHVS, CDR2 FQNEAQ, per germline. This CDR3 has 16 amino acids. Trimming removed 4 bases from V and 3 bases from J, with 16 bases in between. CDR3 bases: TGTGCCAGCAGCTCACCCCGGGACATCATCTACAATGAGCAGTTCTTC. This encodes CASSSPRDIIYNEQFF.